One sample yielded the 20 T cell receptor beta chains listed below, sequenced in a study of shared clonotypes between healthy human individuals. CD8 cells regarded as naive lacked CD45RO, were positively chosen for CCR7, and omitted terminally differentiated effector memory CD45RA+ cells. Assay used: immunoSEQ multiplex PCR; TCRdb lists only in-frame clones, some missing. The table lists approximately 1.9 million clones, over 85% of them singletons, with more than 1.5% in the top ten. Sequenced input: naive CD8+ T cells from PBMCs. The receptor set was obtained from a man between 18 and 35 years old in good health. Some clones in this sample may be carry-over from other donors' samples.

This rearrangement joins TRBV13 to TRBJ2-5; D gene ambiguous. The CDR3 sequence is 14 residues long. From germline, CDR1 is PRHDT and CDR2 FYEKMQ (reference sequence). V dropped 5 bases and J dropped 3 bases, with 13 bases sitting between them. The CDR3 spells CASSTVQTKETQYF. Here the CDR3 DNA reads TGTGCCAGCAGCACCGTCCAAACTAAAGAGACCCAGTACTTC.

This sequence joins TRBV27 and TRBJ2-7, with TRBD2 matching over 9 bases. In germline, CDR1 is MNHEY, CDR2 SMNVEV (reference sequence). The CDR3 extends over 16 amino acids. Germline trimming cut 0 bases from V and 3 bases from J; bases unmatched to any gene: 6. CDR3 in amino acids: CASSLSLAGPIYEQYF. CDR3 DNA: TGTGCCAGCAGTTTATCGCTAGCGGGGCCGATCTACGAGCAGTACTTC.

This chain joins TRBV19 and TRBJ1-4; 9 bases are a match to TRBD1. V dropped 5 bases and J dropped 4; count of bases not matched to a gene: 11. CDR3 size: 17 residues. Looked up from germline, CDR1 is LNHDA and CDR2 is SQIVND (reference sequence). CDR3 DNA: TGTGCCAGTAGTCCGGGACAGGGCCGCGCTGGTAATGAAAAACTGTTTTTT. The encoded protein is CASSPGQGRAGNEKLFF.

V gene TRBV27 combines with J gene TRBJ2-3; D unclear. The CDR3 consists of 17 residues. From germline, CDR1 is MNHEY and CDR2 SMNVEV (reference sequence). The V end lost 4 bases, the J end lost 2 bases, and 19 bases lay between the germline ends. The CDR3 reads CASSWAYRRGSTDTQYF. The CDR3 region has the DNA TGTGCCAGCAGTTGGGCATACAGACGTGGGTCCACAGATACGCAGTATTTT.

The chain recombines TRBV6-6 with TRBJ2-1, with D uncertain. V dropped 6 bases and J dropped 1 base, with 7 bases sitting between them. This CDR3 region has 13 residues. Germline loops: CDR1 MNHNY, CDR2 SVGAGI (reference sequence). The CDR3 nucleotides read TGTGCCAGCAGCTATGAGTCCTACAATGAGCAGTTCTTC. Its translation is CASSYESYNEQFF.

The V gene is TRBV5-4, the J gene TRBJ2-7, with D possibly being TRBD2 (6 bases). CDR1 is SGHNT and CDR2 is YYREEE in the germline V gene (reference sequence). The V end was cut by 4 bases, the J end by 4 bases, with 12 bases between. This CDR3 region has 13 residues. For the CDR3, the DNA is TGTGCCAGCAGCGCGGGGACTGAATACGAGCAGTACTTC. The encoded protein is CASSAGTEYEQYF.

The rearrangement links TRBV7-8 to TRBJ1-4; perhaps TRBD1 as D (5 bases). Trimming removed 1 base from V and 8 bases from J, with 20 bases in between. The CDR3 covers 17 residues. CDR1 and CDR2 from the germline V gene are SGHVS and FQNEAQ. For the CDR3, the DNA is TGTGCCAGCAGCTTAGTAGGGCGTGAAAGGGGCAAGGAAAAACTGTTTTTT. This gives the protein CASSLVGRERGKEKLFF.

With regard to this clone: The sample has other DNA sequences that encode this CDR3 too. CDR3: CASSLTGTEQFF. CDR3 in DNA: TGTGCCAGCAGCTTAACCGGGACAGAGCAGTTCTTC. The V and J genes are TRBV7-9 and TRBJ2-1, with D possibly being TRBD1 (6 bases). CDR1 is SEHNR, CDR2 FQNEAQ, per germline (reference sequence). V was trimmed by 2 bases and J by 10 bases, leaving 9 bases between them. This CDR3 is 12 amino acids long.

V usage is TRBV10-3 and J usage is TRBJ2-3; TRBD2 aligns across 7 bases. Germline V CDR1 and CDR2: ENHRY, SYGVKD. Unmatched junction bases numbered 8, after V lost 6 bases and J lost 2 bases. The CDR3 runs 15 residues. CDR3 nucleotide sequence: TGTGCCATCAGCAACCTAGCGGCTAACACAGATACGCAGTATTTT. Protein: CAISNLAANTDTQYF.

The chain uses TRBV6-1 and TRBJ2-3; D remains ambiguous. The CDR3 loop spans 13 amino acids. Trimming shortened V by 7 bases and J by 8 bases, and 16 bases separated the two germline ends. CDR1 MNHNS and CDR2 SASEGT come from the germline V gene. CDR3 amino acids: CASTPEGPATQYF. For the CDR3, the DNA is TGTGCCAGCACTCCCGAAGGGCCCGCTACGCAGTATTTT.

The J gene is TRBJ2-5, the V gene TRBV19, with D unclear. V was cut by 3 bases and J by 0 bases, with 11 bases left in between. The CDR3 is made up of 15 amino acids. Germline CDR1 reads LNHDA; CDR2 reads SQIVND (reference sequence). DNA of the CDR3: TGTGCCAGTAGTATTTTGGGGTCCGACCAAGAGACCCAGTACTTC. Its protein product is CASSILGSDQETQYF.

In nucleotides, the CDR3 is TGTGCCAGCAGGACCGGGTACGTCGGGACAGGGGGCCAAGAGACCCAGTACTTC. This encodes CASRTGYVGTGGQETQYF. The rearrangement links TRBV27 to TRBJ2-5, with TRBD1 identical over 11 bases. The germline CDR1 and CDR2 sequences are MNHEY and SMNVEV (reference sequence). The CDR3 covers 18 residues. Germline trimming cut 6 bases from V and 1 base from J; bases unmatched to any gene: 13.

The V and J genes are TRBV7-9 and TRBJ2-7, with 10 bases lining up with TRBD2. The CDR3 is 15 residues long. The germline CDR1 and CDR2 sequences are SEHNR and FQNEAQ (reference sequence). V lost 1 base and J lost 3; bases outside the gene matches: 3. The CDR3 region has the DNA TGTGCCAGCAGCTTAGGGAGGACTAGCGGCTACGAGCAGTACTTC. Its protein product is CASSLGRTSGYEQYF.

The chain couples TRBV28 to TRBJ2-3, with a tentative D call TRBD1 (7 bases). Germline V lookup: CDR1 MDHEN, CDR2 SYDVKM. The CDR3 consists of 16 residues. Between the trimmed V and J ends, which lost 9 bases and 4 bases, there was a span of 23 bases. For the CDR3, the DNA is TGTGCCAGTAGTATATATGACAGGGAGGTCCCAGATACGCAGTATTTT. It encodes CASSIYDREVPDTQYF.

V and J are TRBV15 and TRBJ2-1; D call uncertain. V gave up 11 bases and J gave up 8 bases, with 19 bases separating them. Germline CDR1 LNHNV, CDR2 YYDKDF (reference sequence). There are 13 residues in the CDR3. In DNA form, the CDR3 reads TGTGCCGCCCAAGTTTCCCCCCCACATGAGCAGTTCTTC. This translates into CAAQVSPPHEQFF.

V gene TRBV28 combines with J gene TRBJ1-5; D not certain. Germline V CDR1 and CDR2: MDHEN, SYDVKM. V shed 3 bases and J shed 0 bases, with 9 bases lying between them. CDR3 length: 15 amino acids. The CDR3 loop is CASSFSPHSNQPQHF. As DNA, the CDR3 is TGTGCCAGCAGTTTTTCCCCACATAGCAATCAGCCCCAGCATTTT.

CDR3 in DNA: TGTGCCAGCAGTTTACAGGGGGCTCCCACTCCTACTAACTATGGCTACACCTTC. Its translation is CASSLQGAPTPTNYGYTF. This chain uses TRBV27 with TRBJ1-2; 8 positions match TRBD1. Germline lookup yields CDR1 MNHEY and CDR2 SMNVEV (reference sequence). Trimming cost V 2 bases and J 0 bases; bases outside gene matches: 11. The CDR3 covers 18 residues.

This clone came up once. As DNA, the CDR3 is TGTGCCAGCTCACCACCATCCGGGGAAAAACTGTTTTTT. Residues: CASSPPSGEKLFF. The rearrangement joins TRBV18 to TRBJ1-4; D is uncertain. This CDR3 has 13 amino acids. Germline loops: CDR1 KGHSH, CDR2 LQKENI. V was pared by 0 bases and J by 8 bases, with 7 bases between. The whole variable domain, remainder taken from reference TRBV18 and TRBJ1-4, is NAGVMQNPRHLVRRRGQEARLRCSPMKGHSHVYWYRQLPEEGLKFMVYLQKENIIDESGMPKERFSAEFPKEGPSILRIQQVVRGDSAAYFCASSPPSGEKLFFGSGTQLSVL.

The chain has TRBV28 and TRBJ2-3; 13 nucleotides align to TRBD2. Germline trimming cut 6 bases from V and 3 bases from J; bases unmatched to any gene: 6. In germline, CDR1 is MDHEN, CDR2 SYDVKM. The CDR3 runs to 16 residues. The CDR3 DNA reads TGTGCCAGCAGGGGACGGACTAGCGGGAGTACAGATACGCAGTATTTT. Encoded protein: CASRGRTSGSTDTQYF.

The chain is built from TRBV18 and TRBJ1-4; 8 positions agree with TRBD1. V gave up 2 bases and J gave up 7 bases; unmatched junction bases: 3. Per germline, CDR1 KGHSH and CDR2 LQKENI. This CDR3 is 14 amino acids long. CDR3 in amino acids: CASSPDRGSEKLFF. The CDR3 DNA reads TGTGCCAGCTCACCAGACAGGGGTAGTGAAAAACTGTTTTTT.